The rows below give T cell receptor beta chains drawn from one sample of a study of blood T cell repertoires in COVID-19. TCRdb's copy holds only in-frame clones and misses some; the assay was immunoSEQ multiplex PCR. The table includes over 150,000 clones, 70% to 85% detected once. The source material was peripheral blood. These receptors were taken from a woman in her forties or fifties with acute or convalescent COVID-19. Both conserved end residues are part of each CDR3. D genes are given only for firm matches. Some rows mark clone size as missing; the rest say once, few, many or name a class of expanded clone.

TRBD2 TRBJ2-1 TRBV27 once TGTGCCAGCAGCCCTCGGGGTACAGTAGCGGGCCCTTACAATGAGCAGTTCTTC CASSPRGTVAGPYNEQFF
TRBD1 TRBJ1-2 TRBV10-1 NA TGCGCCAGCAGAGAACGGACAGGGGCGCTGAACTATGGCTACACCTTC CASRERTGALNYGYTF
NA TRBJ2-1 TRBV15 few TGTGCCACCAGCAGAGATGGTAGAAATGAGCAGTTCTTC CATSRDGRNEQFF
NA TRBJ1-2 TRBV2 once TGTGCCAGCAGTGAAACACAGGTCTATGGCTACACCTTC CASSETQVYGYTF
TRBD1 TRBJ1-3 TRBV18 NA TGTGCCAGCTCACCCGACAGGGAGGAGAACACCATATATTTT CASSPDREENTIYF
TRBD1 TRBJ2-7 TRBV5-1 NA TGCGCCAGCAGCGACCGGGACAGGGGGCGCTTCCAGGAGCAGTACTTC CASSDRDRGRFQEQYF
TRBD1 TRBJ1-4 TRBV10-1 NA TGCGCCAGCAGTGAGTCCGGGACAGCTAATGAAAAACTGTTTTTT CASSESGTANEKLFF
TRBD2 TRBJ2-1 TRBV11-3 once TGTGCCAGCAGCTTAGGGCCCAGCGGGGGCCCCCATTCCTACAATGAGCAGTTCTTC CASSLGPSGGPHSYNEQFF
TRBD2 TRBJ2-7 TRBV2 NA TGTGCCAGCAGGTATAGCGGGAGGGCCCACGAGCAGTACTTC CASRYSGRAHEQYF
NA TRBJ2-7 TRBV30 NA TGTGCCTGGAGTGCCGACAGCTCCTACGAGCAGTACTTC CAWSADSSYEQYF
NA TRBJ2-4 TRBV12-3/TRBV12-4 few TGTGCCAGCAGCCCCGGGTCAAACATTCAGTACTTC CASSPGSNIQYF
NA TRBJ2-1 TRBV6-5 NA TGTGCCAGCAGTTACGCGGGGGCCAGGAATGAGCAGTTCTTC CASSYAGARNEQFF
TRBD2 TRBJ2-2 TRBV28 once TGTGCCAGCAGTCGGTCTGGACTAGCGGGAGGGATCGGGGAGCTGTTTTTT CASSRSGLAGGIGELFF
NA TRBJ1-4 TRBV18 NA TGTGCCAGCTCGCGTCAGGGAGGGGTTAATGAAAAACTGTTTTTT CASSRQGGVNEKLFF
TRBD2 TRBJ2-7 TRBV18 NA TGTGCCAGCTCACCCCCCTTTAGCGGGATAAGGAGAGAGCAGTACTTC CASSPPFSGIRREQYF
NA TRBJ1-1 TRBV4-2 once TGTGCCAGCAGCCAAGAGAGCTCGGGTGGCACTGAAGCTTTCTTT CASSQESSGGTEAFF
TRBD2 TRBJ2-3 TRBV7-8 NA TGTGCCAGCAGACTAGCGGGGGGACGCACAGATACGCAGTATTTT CASRLAGGRTDTQYF
NA TRBJ1-6 TRBV20-1 NA TGCAGTGCTAGTCTACGGACAGCAGAGTCACCCCTCCACTTT CSASLRTAESPLHF
TRBD1 TRBJ2-3 TRBV29-1 NA TGCAGCGGGTATGGTGGACAGGGCCACACAGATACGCAGTATTTT CSGYGGQGHTDTQYF
NA TRBJ2-2 TRBV27 NA TGTGCCAGCAGTTTATTTCGAACTCAAACCTCCGGGGAGCTGTTTTTT CASSLFRTQTSGELFF
NA TRBJ1-1 TRBV30 NA TGTGCCTGGAGTGTACGGTTGGGGGGCACTGAAGCTTTCTTT CAWSVRLGGTEAFF
TRBD2 TRBJ2-7 TRBV28 NA TGTGCCAGCAGTAGGCGGGAGGCGCCCTACGAGCAGTACTTC CASSRREAPYEQYF
NA TRBJ1-2 TRBV6-5 NA TGTGCCAGCCTCGGGCGGGAAGCCCTAGGTGGCTACACCTTC CASLGREALGGYTF
NA TRBJ1-2 TRBV12-3/TRBV12-4 NA TGTGCCAGCACCCGAGGGAGGAACTATGGCTACACCTTC CASTRGRNYGYTF
TRBD1 TRBJ2-7 TRBV9 once TGTGCCAGCAGCGTCGCCGGGACAGGGGCCTACGAGCAGTACTTC CASSVAGTGAYEQYF
NA TRBJ1-1 TRBV5-1 NA TGCGCCAGCAGCTTGTGGGGCCAGGAAAAGAACACTGAAGCTTTCTTT CASSLWGQEKNTEAFF
NA TRBJ2-7 TRBV7-2 NA TGTGCCAGCAGCCCTCAAGGAGCGCTCCTCTACGAGCAGTACTTC CASSPQGALLYEQYF
NA TRBJ2-7 TRBV28 NA TGTGCCAGCAGTCTCTCCCCCTCCTACGAGCAGTACTTC CASSLSPSYEQYF
NA TRBJ2-7 TRBV6-5 NA TGTGCCAGCAGTCTAGGGGGAAAAGGGTCCTACGAGCAGTACTTC CASSLGGKGSYEQYF
NA TRBJ1-3 TRBV11-2 NA TGTGCCAGCAGCCAAGCGTTGAGCACCATATATTTT CASSQALSTIYF
TRBD1 TRBJ2-7 TRBV7-2 NA TGTGCCAGCAGCTCCTCGGGCGGGACAGGAACCTACGAGCAGTACTTC CASSSSGGTGTYEQYF
TRBD2 TRBJ2-1 TRBV9 few TGTGCCAGCAGCCCCCGGGCTAGCGGGATCATTGATGAGCAGTTCTTC CASSPRASGIIDEQFF
TRBD2 TRBJ2-1 TRBV14 NA TGTGCCAGCAGCCAAGTAGGAAAGACTAGCTTTGGGTACAATGAGCAGTTCTTC CASSQVGKTSFGYNEQFF
TRBD2 TRBJ2-7 TRBV28 once TGTGCCAGCGGGATGACTAGCGGATCCTACGAGCAGTACTTC CASGMTSGSYEQYF
NA TRBJ1-2 TRBV19 medium-sized TGTGCCAGTAGTATAGATCTACAGACTAACTATGGCTACACCTTC CASSIDLQTNYGYTF
TRBD1 TRBJ1-6 TRBV7-6 NA TGTGCCAGCAGCTCGGGACAGTTAAATTCACCCCTCCACTTT CASSSGQLNSPLHF
NA TRBJ1-5 TRBV6-5 NA TGTGCCAGCAGCATTGACGGACACAATCAGCCCCAGCATTTT CASSIDGHNQPQHF
NA TRBJ1-5 TRBV30 NA TGTGCCTGGAGCGTTGGGGGAGGTCAGCCCCAGCATTTT CAWSVGGGQPQHF
TRBD2 TRBJ2-7 TRBV10-2 few TGCGCCAGCAGTGAGCCGTTAGCGGGAGGGCCAGACGAGCAGTACTTC CASSEPLAGGPDEQYF
NA TRBJ1-5 TRBV5-6 once TGTGCCAGCAGCAATAGGGGGGGAATTCAGCCCCAGCATTTT CASSNRGGIQPQHF
TRBD1 TRBJ2-1 TRBV24-1 NA TGTGCCACCAGTGATGACGGGACAGGCCGCAATGAGCAGTTCTTC CATSDDGTGRNEQFF
TRBD2 TRBJ2-3 TRBV6-6 NA TGTGCCAGCAGCCCCAGTGGGCGGGGGGTTACAGATACGCAGTATTTT CASSPSGRGVTDTQYF
TRBD2 TRBJ2-7 TRBV9 NA TGTGCCAGCAGCGTACAGCGGGAGAGCGACGAGCAGTACTTC CASSVQRESDEQYF
NA TRBJ2-3 TRBV6-2/TRBV6-3 NA TGTGCCAGCAGTAACACTATCGGTCGCACAGATACGCAGTATTTT CASSNTIGRTDTQYF
TRBD2 TRBJ2-7 TRBV2 few TGTGCCAGCAGACCCCGGACTAGCGGGGGGGGCGAGCAGTACTTC CASRPRTSGGGEQYF
TRBD1 TRBJ1-5 TRBV27 NA TGTGCCAGCAGTTTGCATCACAGGGGGTCGGATCAGCCCCAGCATTTT CASSLHHRGSDQPQHF
NA TRBJ1-6 TRBV5-1 NA TGCGCCAGCAGCTCGGTCTCAGGGGCTTATTCACCCCTCCACTTT CASSSVSGAYSPLHF
NA TRBJ2-1 TRBV10-2 NA TGCGCCAGCAGTGAAAAGGGGGATGAGCAGTTCTTC CASSEKGDEQFF
NA TRBJ1-2 TRBV12-5 NA TGTGCTAGTGGTTTGGCCCAAACCGGGGGCTATGGCTACACCTTC CASGLAQTGGYGYTF
TRBD2 TRBJ2-1 TRBV6-1 NA TGTGCCAGCAGCGAAGTCGGTAGCGGGAGCATCTACAATGAGCAGTTCTTC CASSEVGSGSIYNEQFF
TRBD1 TRBJ1-5 TRBV19 NA TGTGCCAGTAGTATAGGGACAGGGAGAGGCAATCAGCCCCAGCATTTT CASSIGTGRGNQPQHF
NA TRBJ1-2 TRBV28 NA TGTGCCAGCAGTTTAATCGGGGATCAGGTTGGGTACACCTTC CASSLIGDQVGYTF
NA TRBJ2-2 TRBV28 NA TGTGCCAGCACCTCCTTTCTAGGGGAGCTGTTTTTT CASTSFLGELFF
TRBD2 TRBJ2-7 TRBV28 NA TGTGCCAGCAGTTTACCCGACGGGAGGGGGAGCGACGAGCAGTACTTC CASSLPDGRGSDEQYF
TRBD2 TRBJ2-1 TRBV7-2 NA TGTGCCAGCAGACCATCTAGCGGGACCGAGCAGTTCTTC CASRPSSGTEQFF
TRBD2 TRBJ2-1 TRBV6-2/TRBV6-3 NA TGTGCCAGCAGTTCCCAGACTAGCGGGGCTTTGAATGAGCAGTTCTTC CASSSQTSGALNEQFF
NA TRBJ2-2 TRBV9 NA TGTGCCAGCAGCGTACTAGCCGGGGAGCTGTTTTTT CASSVLAGELFF
NA TRBJ1-1 TRBV19 NA TGTGCCAGTAGTAGGGGAGAGCGGTCGGCTTTCTTT CASSRGERSAFF
TRBD2 TRBJ2-3 TRBV18 NA TGTGCCAGCTCACGAAAAGGACTAGCGGCCCAGCGACCTACTAGCACAGATACGCAGTATTTT CASSRKGLAAQRPTSTDTQYF
NA TRBJ2-3 TRBV6-1 NA TGTGCCAGCAGTGAAACTAAGGCAGGAGGGGATACGCAGTATTTT CASSETKAGGDTQYF